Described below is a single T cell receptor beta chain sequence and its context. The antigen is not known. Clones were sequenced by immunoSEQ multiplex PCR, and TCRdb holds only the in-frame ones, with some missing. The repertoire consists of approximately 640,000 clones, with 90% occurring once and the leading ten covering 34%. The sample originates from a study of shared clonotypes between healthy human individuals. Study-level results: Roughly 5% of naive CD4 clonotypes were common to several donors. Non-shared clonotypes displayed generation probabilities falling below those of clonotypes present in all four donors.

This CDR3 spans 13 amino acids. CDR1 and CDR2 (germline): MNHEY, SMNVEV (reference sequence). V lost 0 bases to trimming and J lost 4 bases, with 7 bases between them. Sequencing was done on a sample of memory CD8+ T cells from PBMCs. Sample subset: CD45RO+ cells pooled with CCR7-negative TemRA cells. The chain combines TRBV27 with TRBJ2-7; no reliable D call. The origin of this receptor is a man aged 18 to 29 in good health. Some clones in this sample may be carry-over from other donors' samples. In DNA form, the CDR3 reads TGTGCCAGCAGTTTATCCGGGCAGTACGAGCAGTACTTC. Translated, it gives CASSLSGQYEQYF.